These 13 T cell receptor beta chains share one sample of origin, sequenced in a study of T cell responses to AZD1222 COVID-19 vaccine. Sequencing was performed with immunoSEQ multiplex PCR; in TCRdb, only in-frame clones are kept and a portion is missing. The repertoire includes more than 80,000 clones, approximately 91% of them detected once, and about 20% sits in the top ten. The source was peripheral blood, collected on day 0 of AZD1222 vaccination. The receptors here all came from an adult in good health.

The rearrangement joins TRBV7-2 to TRBJ2-7, with D perhaps matching TRBD1 (6 bases). The germline CDR1 and CDR2 sequences are SGHTA and FQGNSA. The CDR3 length is 15 residues. Trimming took off 1 base at V and 0 bases at J, with 10 bases between the two ends. The CDR3 is CASSLGQVISYEQYF. CDR3 coding DNA: TGTGCCAGCAGCTTAGGACAGGTCATCTCCTACGAGCAGTACTTC.

The chain uses TRBV5-6 and TRBJ1-6, with 9 bases identical to TRBD1. The ends lost 0 bases at V and 7 bases at J; junction bases unmatched: 5. The CDR3 consists of 16 residues. Germline V CDR1 and CDR2: SGHDT, YYEEEE. The CDR3: CASSLEGTGWNSPLHF. CDR3 in DNA: TGTGCCAGCAGCTTGGAAGGGACAGGGTGGAATTCACCCCTCCACTTT.

This rearrangement joins TRBV7-9 to TRBJ1-3; D ambiguous. V was trimmed by 2 bases and J by 4 bases, leaving 3 bases between them. This CDR3 spans 12 amino acids. CDR1 and CDR2 (germline): SEHNR, FQNEAQ (reference sequence). The CDR3, as DNA: TGTGCCAGCAGCTTATCGGGAAACACCATATATTTT. Protein: CASSLSGNTIYF.

The chain combines TRBV15 with TRBJ1-2, with a weak D call TRBD1 (6 bases). In germline, CDR1 is LNHNV, CDR2 YYDKDF (reference sequence). This CDR3 has 14 amino acids. The ends were cut back, 0 bases at V and 7 bases at J, with 12 bases in the middle. CDR3 coding DNA: TGTGCCACCAGCAGAGAGGGGGGCGGTGCTGGCTACACCTTC. Translated: CATSREGGGAGYTF.

The chain employs TRBV3-1 (or the pseudogene TRBV3-2) and TRBJ1-5; 8 bases line up with TRBD1. This CDR3 comprises 14 residues. Per germline, CDR1 LGHDT and CDR2 YNNKEL (reference sequence). The V and J ends lost 4 bases and 6 bases, in that order; junction bases with no gene match: 5. The CDR3: CASSPQGGGQPQHF. The CDR3 DNA reads TGTGCCAGCAGCCCACAGGGGGGTGGTCAGCCCCAGCATTTT.

A single count supports this clone. This chain joins TRBV28 and TRBJ1-2; 7 positions agree with TRBD1. Germline V gene data show CDR1 as MDHEN and CDR2 as SYDVKM. J was trimmed by 8 bases and V by 8 bases; bases with no gene match: 11. The length of the CDR3 is 13 residues. The chain's CDR3 is CASASKGARGYTF. The CDR3 DNA reads TGTGCCAGCGCTTCGAAGGGGGCAAGAGGCTACACCTTC.

J is TRBJ2-7 and V is TRBV7-2; D unresolved. The V end was cut by 6 bases, the J end by 0 bases, with 6 bases between. Germline assignment: CDR1 SGHTA and CDR2 FQGNSA. The CDR3 is 12 amino acids. The CDR3 loop is CASRKSSYEQYF. The CDR3 DNA follows: TGTGCCAGCAGAAAAAGCTCCTACGAGCAGTACTTC.

The chain is built from TRBV30 and TRBJ1-2; the D is unclear. CDR3 length equals 13 residues. V was trimmed by 4 bases and J by 3 bases, leaving 12 bases between them. Per germline, CDR1 GTSNPN and CDR2 SVGIG (reference sequence). The CDR3 bases are TGTGCCTGGACCCGCGGGGTTGACTATGGCTACACCTTC. This encodes CAWTRGVDYGYTF.

A single count supports this clone. The V call is TRBV6-4, the J call TRBJ2-3, with D possibly matching TRBD2 (7 bases). Germline assignment: CDR1 MRHNA and CDR2 SNTAGT. This CDR3 comprises 14 residues. V dropped 8 bases and J dropped 4 bases, with 16 bases sitting between them. The CDR3 loop reads CASALAGAADTQYF. The CDR3 DNA follows: TGTGCCAGCGCGCTCGCGGGGGCGGCAGATACGCAGTATTTT.

The chain carries TRBV7-3 and TRBJ2-2, with D maybe TRBD2 (6 bases). The germline V gene encodes CDR1 SGHTA and CDR2 FQGTGA. The CDR3 length is 14 residues. V lost 6 bases and J 1 base, leaving 9 bases between the germline ends. The CDR3 protein is CASSVGGNTGELFF. For the CDR3, the DNA is TGTGCCAGCAGTGTCGGGGGGAACACCGGGGAGCTGTTTTTT.

The chain employs TRBV2 and TRBJ1-1; 8 nucleotides match TRBD1. Germline lookup yields CDR1 SNHLY and CDR2 FYNNEI. There are 14 residues in the CDR3. Losses at the gene ends were 7 bases for V and 1 base for J; bases not matched to a gene: 5. The CDR3 region is CASTAGTGNTEAFF. In DNA, the CDR3 is TGTGCCAGCACCGCCGGGACAGGGAACACTGAAGCTTTCTTT. The full variable domain, rest sourced from reference TRBV2 and TRBJ1-1, is EPEVTQTPSHQVTQMGQEVILRCVPISNHLYFYWYRQILGQKVEFLVSFYNNEISEKSEIFDDQFSVERPDGSNFTLKIRSTKLEDSAMYFCASTAGTGNTEAFFGQGTRLTVV.

The chain combines TRBV19 with TRBJ2-7; 9 nucleotides match TRBD1. CDR1 is LNHDA, CDR2 SQIVND, per germline (reference sequence). J lost 5 bases, V lost 4 bases, and 15 bases had no gene match. CDR3 size: 17 residues. The DNA of the CDR3 is TGTGCCAGTAGTACCCCACCCGGGACAGGGCTTTGGCACGAGCAGTACTTC. Its translation is CASSTPPGTGLWHEQYF.

This clone was recorded once. The chain recombines TRBV5-1 with TRBJ2-3; a weak D match, TRBD1 (6 bases). V lost 4 bases, J lost 5 bases, and 20 bases lay in between. CDR3 length: 16 residues. Germline V gives CDR1 SGHRS, CDR2 YFSETQ. The DNA for the CDR3 is TGCGCCAGCAGCCGATCCCGGGCAGGGGAAGGAGATACGCAGTATTTT. Amino acids: CASSRSRAGEGDTQYF.